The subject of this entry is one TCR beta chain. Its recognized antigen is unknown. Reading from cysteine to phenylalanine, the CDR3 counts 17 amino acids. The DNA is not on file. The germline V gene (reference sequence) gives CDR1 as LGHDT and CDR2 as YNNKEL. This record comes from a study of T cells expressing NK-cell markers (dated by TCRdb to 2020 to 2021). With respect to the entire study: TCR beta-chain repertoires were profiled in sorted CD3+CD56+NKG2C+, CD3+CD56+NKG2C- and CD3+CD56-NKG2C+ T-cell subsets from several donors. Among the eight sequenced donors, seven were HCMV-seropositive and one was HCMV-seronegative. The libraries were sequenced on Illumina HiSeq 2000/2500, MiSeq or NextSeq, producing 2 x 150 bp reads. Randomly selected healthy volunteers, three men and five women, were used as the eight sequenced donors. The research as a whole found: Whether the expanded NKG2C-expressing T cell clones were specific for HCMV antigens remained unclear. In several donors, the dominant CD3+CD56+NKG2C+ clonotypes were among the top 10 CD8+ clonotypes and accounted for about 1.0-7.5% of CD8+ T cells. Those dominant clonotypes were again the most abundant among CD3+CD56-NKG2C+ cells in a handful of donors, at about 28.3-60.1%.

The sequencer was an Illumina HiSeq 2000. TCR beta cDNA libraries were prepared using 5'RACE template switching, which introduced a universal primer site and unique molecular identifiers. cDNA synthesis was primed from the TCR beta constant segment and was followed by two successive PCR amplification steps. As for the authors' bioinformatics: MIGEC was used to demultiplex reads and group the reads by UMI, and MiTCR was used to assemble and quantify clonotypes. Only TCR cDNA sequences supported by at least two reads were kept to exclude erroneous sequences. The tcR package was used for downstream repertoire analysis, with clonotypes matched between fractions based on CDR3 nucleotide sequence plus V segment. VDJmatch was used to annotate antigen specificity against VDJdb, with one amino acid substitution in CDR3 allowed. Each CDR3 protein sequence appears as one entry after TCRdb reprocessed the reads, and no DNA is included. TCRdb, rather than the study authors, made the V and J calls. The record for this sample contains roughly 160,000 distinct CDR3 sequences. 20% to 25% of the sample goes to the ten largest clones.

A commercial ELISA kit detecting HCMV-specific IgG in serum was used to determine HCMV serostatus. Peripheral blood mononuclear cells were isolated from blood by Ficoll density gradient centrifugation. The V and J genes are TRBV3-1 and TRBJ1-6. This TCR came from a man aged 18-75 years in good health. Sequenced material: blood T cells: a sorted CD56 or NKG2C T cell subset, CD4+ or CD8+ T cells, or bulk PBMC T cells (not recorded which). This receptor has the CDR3 CASSQATGGSYNSPLHF.